One T cell receptor (beta chain) is described in this entry. Its antigen is still unknown. As for time point: cycle 4 day 1 (C4D1), after more than 5 weeks of nivolumab. All patients experienced relapse after autologous stem cell transplantation, and brentuximab vedotin exposure was variable. These data belong to a study of PD-1 blockade in classical Hodgkin lymphoma. Notes on the study in general: CD4+ TCR diversity rose significantly by C4D1, and CD8+ TCR diversity did not. Baseline diversity was lower in partial responders and progressors than complete responders.

V was pared by 3 bases and J by 6 bases, with 6 bases of the junction left unmatched. CDR3 length equals 14 residues. The germline CDR1 and CDR2 sequences are SEHNR and FQNEAQ (reference sequence). The table came from immunoSEQ multiplex PCR; TCRdb's copy has only in-frame clones and leaves some out. This table holds 7,000 to 8,500 clones, approximately 80% found once. The J gene is TRBJ1-2, the V gene TRBV7-9, with 8 bases matching TRBD1. Material: peripheral blood mononuclear cells (PBMCs), obtained before the fourth cycle of nivolumab. This receptor was taken from a human donor with classical Hodgkin lymphoma. The CDR3 sequence is CASSLATGADGYTF. The CDR3 region has the DNA TGTGCCAGCAGCTTGGCGACAGGGGCGGATGGCTACACCTTC.